Described below is a single T cell receptor beta chain sequence and its context. The antigen remains unidentified. The CDR3 loop spans 16 amino acids. The sample is drawn from a study of cytomegalovirus exposure and HLA in healthy donors. Study context: In an early release, HLA-typed donors contributed tens of millions of unique TCR sequences. Findings and caveats of the study: A later analysis found most CMV-associated TCR beta chains apparently HLA-restricted. Common viral pathogens seemed, in a later analysis, to connect with several of the most significant clusters. A missense DCLRE1C variant was associated with V- and J-gene trimming of TCR beta chains in a later analysis, and an independent cohort replicated the association.

Primers for the PCR totalled 60 Vbeta and 13 Jbeta. Using immunoSEQ multiplex PCR, the repertoire was profiled, and TCRdb retains in-frame clones only, with some absent. Found here are 95,000 to 150,000 clones; the top ten clones hold around 3.6%. This TCR came from a man in his late teens or twenties in good health and CMV-seronegative. The sequenced material came from PBMCs. This chain uses TRBV21-1 with TRBJ1-1. TRBV21-1 has pseudogene status. The CDR3 bases are TGTGCCAGCAGCTTGAGAGAGGGAAAAAAGAACACTGAAGCTTTCTTT. It translates to CASSLREGKKNTEAFF.